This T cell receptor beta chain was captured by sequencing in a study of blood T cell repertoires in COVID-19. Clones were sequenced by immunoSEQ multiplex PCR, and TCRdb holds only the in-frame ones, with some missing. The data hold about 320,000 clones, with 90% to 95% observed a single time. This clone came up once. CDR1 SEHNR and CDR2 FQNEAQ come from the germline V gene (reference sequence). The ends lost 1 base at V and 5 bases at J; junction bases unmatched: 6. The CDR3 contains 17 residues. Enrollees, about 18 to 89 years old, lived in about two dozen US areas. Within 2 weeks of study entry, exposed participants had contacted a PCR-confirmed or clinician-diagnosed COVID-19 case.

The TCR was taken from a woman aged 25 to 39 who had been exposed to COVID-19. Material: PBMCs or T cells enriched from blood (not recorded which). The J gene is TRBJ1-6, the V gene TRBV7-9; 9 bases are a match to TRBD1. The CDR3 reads CASSLGTGVLNNSPLHF. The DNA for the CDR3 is TGTGCCAGCAGCTTAGGGACAGGGGTCTTAAATAATTCACCCCTCCACTTT.